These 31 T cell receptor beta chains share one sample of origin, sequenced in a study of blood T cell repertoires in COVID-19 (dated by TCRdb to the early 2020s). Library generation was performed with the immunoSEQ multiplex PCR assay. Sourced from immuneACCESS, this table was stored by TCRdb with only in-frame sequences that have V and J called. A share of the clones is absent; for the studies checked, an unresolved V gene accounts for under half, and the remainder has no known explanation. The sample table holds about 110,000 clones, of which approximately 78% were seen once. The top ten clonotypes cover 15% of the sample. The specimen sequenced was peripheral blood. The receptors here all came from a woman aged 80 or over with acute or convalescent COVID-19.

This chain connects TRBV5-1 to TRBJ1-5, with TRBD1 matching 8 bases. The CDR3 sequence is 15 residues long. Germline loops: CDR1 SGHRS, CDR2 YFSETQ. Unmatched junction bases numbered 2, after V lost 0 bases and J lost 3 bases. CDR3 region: CASSLGTGFNQPQHF. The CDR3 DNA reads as TGCGCCAGCAGCTTGGGGACAGGGTTCAATCAGCCCCAGCATTTT.

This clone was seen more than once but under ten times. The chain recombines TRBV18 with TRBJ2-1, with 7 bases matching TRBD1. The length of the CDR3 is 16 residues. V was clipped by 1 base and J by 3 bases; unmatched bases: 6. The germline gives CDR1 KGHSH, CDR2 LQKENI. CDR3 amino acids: CASSPLTGALYNEQFF. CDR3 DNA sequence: TGTGCCAGCTCACCACTTACAGGGGCTCTCTACAATGAGCAGTTCTTC.

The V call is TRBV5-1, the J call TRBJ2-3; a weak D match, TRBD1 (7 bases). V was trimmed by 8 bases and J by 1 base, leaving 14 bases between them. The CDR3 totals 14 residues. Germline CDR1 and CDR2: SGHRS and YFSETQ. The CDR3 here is CASQQGTGTDTQYF. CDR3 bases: TGCGCCAGTCAACAGGGGACTGGCACAGATACGCAGTATTTT.

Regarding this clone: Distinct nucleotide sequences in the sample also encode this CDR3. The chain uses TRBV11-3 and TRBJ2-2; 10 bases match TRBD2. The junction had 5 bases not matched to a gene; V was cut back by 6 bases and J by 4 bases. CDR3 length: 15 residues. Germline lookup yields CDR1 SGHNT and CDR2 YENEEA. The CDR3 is CASSLSGGGTGELFF. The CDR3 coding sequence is TGTGCCAGCAGTCTGAGCGGGGGGGGCACCGGGGAGCTGTTTTTT.

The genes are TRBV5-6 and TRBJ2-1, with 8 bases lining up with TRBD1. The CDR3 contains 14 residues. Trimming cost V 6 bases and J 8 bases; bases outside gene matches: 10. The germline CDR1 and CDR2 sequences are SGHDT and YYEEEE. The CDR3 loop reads CASTGQGARYEQFF. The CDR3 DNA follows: TGTGCCAGCACTGGGCAGGGGGCGCGGTATGAGCAGTTCTTC.

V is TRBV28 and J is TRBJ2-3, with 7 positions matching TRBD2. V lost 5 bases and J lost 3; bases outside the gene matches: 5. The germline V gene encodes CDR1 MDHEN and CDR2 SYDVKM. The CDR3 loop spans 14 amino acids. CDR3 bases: TGTGCCAGCAGTCCCTACGGGGGGACAGATACGCAGTATTTT. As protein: CASSPYGGTDTQYF. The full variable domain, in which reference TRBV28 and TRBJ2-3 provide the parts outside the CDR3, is DVKVTQSSRYLVKRTGEKVFLECVQDMDHENMFWYRQDPGLGLRLIYFSYDVKMKEKGDIPEGYSVSREKKERFSLILESASTNQTSMYLCASSPYGGTDTQYFGPGTRLTVL.

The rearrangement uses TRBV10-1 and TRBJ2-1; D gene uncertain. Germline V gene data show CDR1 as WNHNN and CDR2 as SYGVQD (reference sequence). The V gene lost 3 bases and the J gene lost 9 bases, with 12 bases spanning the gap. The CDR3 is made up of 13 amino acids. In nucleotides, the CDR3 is TGCGCCAGCAGTGAACCCGAGGCGGCTGAGCAGTTCTTC. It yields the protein CASSEPEAAEQFF.

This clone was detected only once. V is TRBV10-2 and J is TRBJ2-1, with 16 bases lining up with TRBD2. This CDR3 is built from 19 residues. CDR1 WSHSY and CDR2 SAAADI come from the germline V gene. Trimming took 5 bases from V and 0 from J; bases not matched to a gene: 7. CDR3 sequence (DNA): TGCGCCAGCAGTCTCAGGGGGACTAGCGGGAGGGTCTCCTACAATGAGCAGTTCTTC. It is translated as CASSLRGTSGRVSYNEQFF.

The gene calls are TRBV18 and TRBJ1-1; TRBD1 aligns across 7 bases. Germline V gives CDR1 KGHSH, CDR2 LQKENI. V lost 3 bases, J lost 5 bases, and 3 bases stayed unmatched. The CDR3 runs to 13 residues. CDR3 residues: CASSPTGKTEAFF. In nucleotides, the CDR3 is TGTGCCAGCTCACCGACAGGGAAAACTGAAGCTTTCTTT.

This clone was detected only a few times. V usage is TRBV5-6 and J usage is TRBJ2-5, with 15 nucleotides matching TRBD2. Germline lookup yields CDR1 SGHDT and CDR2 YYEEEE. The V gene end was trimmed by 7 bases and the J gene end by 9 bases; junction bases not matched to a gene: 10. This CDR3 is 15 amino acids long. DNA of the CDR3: TGTGCCAGCGGACTAGCGGGAGGGTCGGGGGCGGCCCAGTACTTC. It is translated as CASGLAGGSGAAQYF.

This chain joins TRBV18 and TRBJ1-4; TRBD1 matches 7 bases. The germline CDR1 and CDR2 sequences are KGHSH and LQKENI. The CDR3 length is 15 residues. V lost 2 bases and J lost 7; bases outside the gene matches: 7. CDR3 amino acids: CASSPTQGFGEKLFF. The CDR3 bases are TGTGCCAGCTCACCAACACAGGGGTTCGGTGAAAAACTGTTTTTT.

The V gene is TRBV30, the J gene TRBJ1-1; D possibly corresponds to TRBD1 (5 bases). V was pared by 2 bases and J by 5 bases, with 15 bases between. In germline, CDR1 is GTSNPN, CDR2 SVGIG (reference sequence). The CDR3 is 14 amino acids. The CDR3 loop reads CAWSIDSAGTEAFF. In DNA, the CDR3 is TGTGCCTGGAGTATAGACAGTGCGGGGACTGAAGCTTTCTTT.

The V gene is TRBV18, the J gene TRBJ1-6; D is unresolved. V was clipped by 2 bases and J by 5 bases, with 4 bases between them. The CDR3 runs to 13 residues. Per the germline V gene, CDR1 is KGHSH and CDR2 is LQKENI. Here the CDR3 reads CASSPSDNSPLHF. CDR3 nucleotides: TGTGCCAGCTCACCATCCGATAATTCACCCCTCCACTTT.

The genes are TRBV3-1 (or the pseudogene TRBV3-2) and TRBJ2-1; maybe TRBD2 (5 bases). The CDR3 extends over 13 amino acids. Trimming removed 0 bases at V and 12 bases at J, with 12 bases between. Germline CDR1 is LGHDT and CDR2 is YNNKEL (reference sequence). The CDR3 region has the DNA TGTGCCAGCAGCCAAGAGGACTTAGCCTCGCAGTTCTTC. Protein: CASSQEDLASQFF.

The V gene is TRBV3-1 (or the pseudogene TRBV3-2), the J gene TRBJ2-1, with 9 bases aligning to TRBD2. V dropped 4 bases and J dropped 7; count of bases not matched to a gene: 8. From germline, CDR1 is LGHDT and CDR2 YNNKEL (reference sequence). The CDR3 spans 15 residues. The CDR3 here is CASSRREGLGNEQFF. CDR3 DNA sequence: TGTGCCAGCAGCCGGCGGGAGGGCCTGGGTAATGAGCAGTTCTTC.

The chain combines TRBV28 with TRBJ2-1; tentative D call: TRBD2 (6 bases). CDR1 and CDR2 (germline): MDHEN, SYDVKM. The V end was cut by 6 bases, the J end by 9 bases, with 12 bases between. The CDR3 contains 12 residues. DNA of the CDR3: TGTGCCAGCAGCCTACTGGGGGGTGAGCAGTTCTTC. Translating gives CASSLLGGEQFF.

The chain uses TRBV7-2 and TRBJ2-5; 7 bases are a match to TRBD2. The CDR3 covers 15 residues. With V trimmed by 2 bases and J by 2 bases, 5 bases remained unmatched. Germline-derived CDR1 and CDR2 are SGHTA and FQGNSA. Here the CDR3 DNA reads TGTGCCAGCAGCTTAATGGCTAGCGGACAAGAGACCCAGTACTTC. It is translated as CASSLMASGQETQYF.

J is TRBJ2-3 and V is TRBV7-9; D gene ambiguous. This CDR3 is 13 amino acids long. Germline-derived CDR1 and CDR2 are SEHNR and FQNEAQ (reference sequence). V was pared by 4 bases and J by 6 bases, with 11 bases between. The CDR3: CASSSGAYDTQYF. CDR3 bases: TGTGCCAGCAGCTCTGGAGCCTATGATACGCAGTATTTT.

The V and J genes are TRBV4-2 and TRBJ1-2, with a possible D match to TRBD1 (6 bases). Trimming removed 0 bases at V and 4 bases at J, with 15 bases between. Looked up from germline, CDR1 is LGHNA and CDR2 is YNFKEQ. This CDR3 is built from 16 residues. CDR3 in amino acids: CASSQEARGSSYGYTF. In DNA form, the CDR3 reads TGTGCCAGCAGCCAAGAAGCCAGGGGCTCTTCCTATGGCTACACCTTC.

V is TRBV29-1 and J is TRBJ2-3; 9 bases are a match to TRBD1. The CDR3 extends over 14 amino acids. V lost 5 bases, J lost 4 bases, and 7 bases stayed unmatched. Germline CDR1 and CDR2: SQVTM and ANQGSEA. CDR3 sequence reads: CSVLGDREPDTQYF. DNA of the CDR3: TGCAGCGTTCTTGGGGACAGGGAGCCAGATACGCAGTATTTT.

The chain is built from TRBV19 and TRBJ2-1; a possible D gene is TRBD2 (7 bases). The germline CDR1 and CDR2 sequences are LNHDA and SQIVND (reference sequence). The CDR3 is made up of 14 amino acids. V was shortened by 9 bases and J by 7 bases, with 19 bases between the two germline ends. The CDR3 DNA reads TGTGCCAGCCGGAGGGGGGGTTTGGGGAATGAGCAGTTCTTC. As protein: CASRRGGLGNEQFF.

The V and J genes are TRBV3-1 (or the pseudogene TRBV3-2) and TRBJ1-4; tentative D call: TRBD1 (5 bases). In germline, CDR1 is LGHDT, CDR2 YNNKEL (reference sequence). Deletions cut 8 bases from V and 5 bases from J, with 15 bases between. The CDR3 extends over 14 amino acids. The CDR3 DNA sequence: TGTGCCAGCTCTCAGTCAGGGTTAAATGAAAAACTGTTTTTT. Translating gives CASSQSGLNEKLFF.

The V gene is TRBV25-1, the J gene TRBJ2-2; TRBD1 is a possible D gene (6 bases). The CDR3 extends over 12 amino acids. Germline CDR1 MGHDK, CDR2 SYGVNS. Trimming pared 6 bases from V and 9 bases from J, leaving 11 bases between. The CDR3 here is CASSVTGWELFF. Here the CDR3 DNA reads TGTGCCAGCAGCGTTACAGGGTGGGAGCTGTTTTTT.

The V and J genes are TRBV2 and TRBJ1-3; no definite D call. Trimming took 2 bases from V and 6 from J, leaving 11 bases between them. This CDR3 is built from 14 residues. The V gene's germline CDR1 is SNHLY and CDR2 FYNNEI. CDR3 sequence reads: CASSEFNSLNTIYF. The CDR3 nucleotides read TGTGCCAGCAGTGAATTCAACAGTCTAAACACCATATATTTT.

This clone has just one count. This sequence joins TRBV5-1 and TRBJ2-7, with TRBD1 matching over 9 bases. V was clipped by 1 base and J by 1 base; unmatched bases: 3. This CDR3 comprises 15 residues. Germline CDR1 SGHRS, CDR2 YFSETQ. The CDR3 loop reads CASSLNRGLSYEQYF. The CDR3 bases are TGCGCCAGCAGCTTGAACAGGGGGCTTTCCTACGAGCAGTACTTC. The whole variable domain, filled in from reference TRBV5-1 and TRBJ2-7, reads KAGVTQTPRYLIKTRGQQVTLSCSPISGHRSVSWYQQTPGQGLQFLFEYFSETQRNKGNFPGRFSGRQFSNSRSEMNVSTLELGDSALYLCASSLNRGLSYEQYFGPGTRLTVT.

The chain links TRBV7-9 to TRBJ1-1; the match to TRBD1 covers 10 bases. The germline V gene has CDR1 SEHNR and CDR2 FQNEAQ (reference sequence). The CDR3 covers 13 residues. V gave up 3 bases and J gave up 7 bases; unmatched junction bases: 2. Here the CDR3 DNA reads TGTGCCAGCAGCTTTGGACAGGGGGTTGAAGCTTTCTTT. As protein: CASSFGQGVEAFF.

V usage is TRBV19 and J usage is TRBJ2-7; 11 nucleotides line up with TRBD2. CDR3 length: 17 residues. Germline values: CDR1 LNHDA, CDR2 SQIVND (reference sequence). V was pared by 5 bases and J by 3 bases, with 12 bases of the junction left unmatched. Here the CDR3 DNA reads TGTGCCAGTAGTTCTAACCCAACTAGCGGGAGATTCTACGAGCAGTACTTC. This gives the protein CASSSNPTSGRFYEQYF.

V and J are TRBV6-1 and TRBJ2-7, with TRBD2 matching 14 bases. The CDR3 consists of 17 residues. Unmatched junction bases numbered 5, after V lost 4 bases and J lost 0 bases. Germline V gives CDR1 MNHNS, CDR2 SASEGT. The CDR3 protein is CASSGTSGRSSSYEQYF. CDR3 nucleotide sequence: TGTGCCAGCAGTGGGACTAGCGGGAGGTCGAGCTCCTACGAGCAGTACTTC.

The CDR3 reads CAISEVSSGPYEQYF. The CDR3 region has the DNA TGTGCCATCAGTGAGGTCTCTAGCGGTCCCTACGAGCAGTACTTC. The chain employs TRBV10-3 and TRBJ2-7, with TRBD2 identical over 7 bases. With V trimmed by 2 bases and J by 2 bases, 6 bases remained unmatched. The germline CDR1 and CDR2 sequences are ENHRY and SYGVKD. The length of the CDR3 is 15 residues.

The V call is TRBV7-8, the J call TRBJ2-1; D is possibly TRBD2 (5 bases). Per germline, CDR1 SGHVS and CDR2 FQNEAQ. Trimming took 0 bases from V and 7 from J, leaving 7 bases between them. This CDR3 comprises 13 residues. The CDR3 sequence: CASSLAGVNEQFF. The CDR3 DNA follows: TGTGCCAGCAGCTTAGCGGGAGTTAATGAGCAGTTCTTC.

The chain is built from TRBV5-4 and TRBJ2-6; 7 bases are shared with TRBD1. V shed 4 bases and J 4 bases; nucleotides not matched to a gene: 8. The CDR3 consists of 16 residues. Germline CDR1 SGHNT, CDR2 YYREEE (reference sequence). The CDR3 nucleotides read TGTGCCAGCAGCAACGACAGGGTCCGAGGGGCCAACGTCCTGACTTTC. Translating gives CASSNDRVRGANVLTF. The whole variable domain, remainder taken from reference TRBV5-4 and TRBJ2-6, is ETGVTQSPTHLIKTRGQQVTLRCSSQSGHNTVSWYQQALGQGPQFIFQYYREEENGRGNFPPRFSGLQFPNYSSELNVNALELDDSALYLCASSNDRVRGANVLTFGAGSRLTVL.